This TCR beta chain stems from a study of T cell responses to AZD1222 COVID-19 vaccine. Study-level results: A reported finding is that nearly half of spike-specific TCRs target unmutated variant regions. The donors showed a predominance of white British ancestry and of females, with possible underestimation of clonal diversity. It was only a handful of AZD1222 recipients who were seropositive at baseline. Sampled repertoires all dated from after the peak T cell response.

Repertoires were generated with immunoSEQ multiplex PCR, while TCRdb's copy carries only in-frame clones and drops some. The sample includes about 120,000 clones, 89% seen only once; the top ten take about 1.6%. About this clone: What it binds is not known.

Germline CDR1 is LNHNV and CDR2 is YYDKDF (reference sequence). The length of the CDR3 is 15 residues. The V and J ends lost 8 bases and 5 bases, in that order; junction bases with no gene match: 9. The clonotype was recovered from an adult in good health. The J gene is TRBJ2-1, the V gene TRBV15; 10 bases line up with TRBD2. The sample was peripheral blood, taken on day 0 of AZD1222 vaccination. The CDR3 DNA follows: TGTGCCACCGAACCGACTAGCGGGCTTAACAATGAGCAGTTCTTC. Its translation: CATEPTSGLNNEQFF.